This TCR beta chain stems from a study of blood T cells in healthy people across ages. The overall study: Template switching captured about one barcoded beta molecule per two T cells.

A second PCR, run for roughly 7 to 11 cycles, used a sample-barcoded 5' primer plus a J-beta primer mix. The template-switch adaptor, which had 12 random nucleotides, put a tag on each cDNA molecule. TCRdb redid the calling of the 5' RACE reads with MiXCR, one entry per CDR3 protein. The sample shows 800,000 to 1,000,000 distinct CDR3 sequences, roughly 50% of them seen only once. This CDR3 is 14 amino acids long. The germline V gene has CDR1 SGHVS and CDR2 FNYEAQ. The ends were cut back, 5 bases at V and 0 bases at J, with 9 bases in the middle. Study observations and caveats: Across the age range, TCR beta diversity per million T cells fell in a roughly linear way. When one million T cells were used, diversity estimates were thought to be underestimates.

The sample holds a few counts of this clonotype. Antigen: not known. The chain employs TRBV7-6 and TRBJ2-3; D uncertain. The sequenced sample was blood. The source of this sequence is a man under 40 in good health. CDR3 loop: CASSPPASTDTQYF. The CDR3 bases are TGTGCCAGCAGCCCGCCGGCTAGCACAGATACGCAGTATTTT.